This TCR beta chain was obtained from a study of beta chain features in type 1 diabetes. Study-wide results and caveats: Patients and controls would be equally affected if PCR favored shorter templates. TCRB CDR3s from Type 1 diabetes patients were moderately but significantly shorter in all four CD4+ subsets.

This CDR3 has 14 amino acids. V shed 6 bases, J shed 5 bases, and the junction held 7 bases outside the gene matches. Germline CDR1 MNHNY, CDR2 SVGAGI (reference sequence). On this clone itself: Its antigen is undetermined.

cDNA synthesis used the whole RNA isolate, giving expressed TCRB sequences. The protocol was immunoSEQ multiplex PCR, while the TCRdb copy is restricted to in-frame clones and leaves out a portion. There are more than 55,000 clones in the sample; around 50% occur only once, and 2% to 3% lies in the top ten. J is TRBJ1-1 and V is TRBV6-6, with 9 bases that match TRBD1. Sequenced: Tregs from blood. The sequence was obtained from a woman aged 40 to 50 with type 1 diabetes. As DNA, the CDR3 is TGTGCCAGCAGCCAGGACAGGGGAGGGACTGAAGCTTTCTTT. Protein product: CASSQDRGGTEAFF.